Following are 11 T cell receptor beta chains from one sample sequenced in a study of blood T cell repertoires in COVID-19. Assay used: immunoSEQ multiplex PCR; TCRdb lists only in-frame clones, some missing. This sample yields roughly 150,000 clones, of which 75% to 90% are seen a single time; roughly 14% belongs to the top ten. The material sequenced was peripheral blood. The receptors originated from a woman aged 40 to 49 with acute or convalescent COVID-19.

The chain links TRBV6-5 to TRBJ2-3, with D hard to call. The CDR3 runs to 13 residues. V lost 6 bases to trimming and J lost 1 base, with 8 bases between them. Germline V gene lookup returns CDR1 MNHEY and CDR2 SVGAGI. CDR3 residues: CASRSSGTDTQYF. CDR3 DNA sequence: TGTGCCAGCAGGTCGAGCGGCACAGATACGCAGTATTTT.

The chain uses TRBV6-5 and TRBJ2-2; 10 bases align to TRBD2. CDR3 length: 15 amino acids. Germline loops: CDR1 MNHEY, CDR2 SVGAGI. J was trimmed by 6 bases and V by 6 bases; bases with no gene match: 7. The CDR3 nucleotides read TGTGCCAGCAGCTCGCTAGCGGGAGTGGCCGGGGAGCTGTTTTTT. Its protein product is CASSSLAGVAGELFF.

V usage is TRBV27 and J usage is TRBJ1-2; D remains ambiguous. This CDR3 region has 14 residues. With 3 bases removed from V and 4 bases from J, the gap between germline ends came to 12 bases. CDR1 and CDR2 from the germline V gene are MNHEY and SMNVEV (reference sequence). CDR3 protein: CASSFSAQTYGYTF. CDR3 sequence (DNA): TGTGCCAGCAGTTTCAGTGCACAGACCTATGGCTACACCTTC.

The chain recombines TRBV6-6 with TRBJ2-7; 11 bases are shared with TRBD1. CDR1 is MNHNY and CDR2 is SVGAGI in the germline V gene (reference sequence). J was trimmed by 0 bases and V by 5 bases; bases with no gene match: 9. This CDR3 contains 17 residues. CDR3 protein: CASSPLDRGLSSYEQYF. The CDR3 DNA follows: TGTGCCAGCAGTCCATTGGACAGGGGGCTTAGCTCCTACGAGCAGTACTTC.

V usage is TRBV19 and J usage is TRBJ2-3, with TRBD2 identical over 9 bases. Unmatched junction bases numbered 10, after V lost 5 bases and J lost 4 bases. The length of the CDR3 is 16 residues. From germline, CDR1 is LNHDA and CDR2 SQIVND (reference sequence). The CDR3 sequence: CASSYSAGGWADTQYF. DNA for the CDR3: TGTGCCAGTAGTTATTCGGCGGGGGGGTGGGCAGATACGCAGTATTTT. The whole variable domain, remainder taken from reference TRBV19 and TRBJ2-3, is DGGITQSPKYLFRKEGQNVTLSCEQNLNHDAMYWYRQDPGQGLRLIYYSQIVNDFQKGDIAEGYSVSREKKESFPLTVTSAQKNPTAFYLCASSYSAGGWADTQYFGPGTRLTVL.

CDR3 sequence (DNA): TGCGCCAGCAGCCAAGATAGGGGCAGGTCGGATTCCTACGAGCAGTACTTC. This translates into CASSQDRGRSDSYEQYF. V and J are TRBV4-1 and TRBJ2-7, with D possibly matching TRBD1 (5 bases). The V end was cut by 0 bases, the J end by 1 base, with 16 bases between. Germline-derived CDR1 and CDR2 are MGHRA and YSYEKL. This CDR3 has 17 residues.

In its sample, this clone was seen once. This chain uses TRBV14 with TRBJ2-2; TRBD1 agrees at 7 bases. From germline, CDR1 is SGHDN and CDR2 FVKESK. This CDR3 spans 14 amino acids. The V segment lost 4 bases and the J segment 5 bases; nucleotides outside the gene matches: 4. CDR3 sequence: CASSRDRGTGELFF. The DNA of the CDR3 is TGTGCCAGCAGCCGGGACAGAGGGACCGGGGAGCTGTTTTTT.

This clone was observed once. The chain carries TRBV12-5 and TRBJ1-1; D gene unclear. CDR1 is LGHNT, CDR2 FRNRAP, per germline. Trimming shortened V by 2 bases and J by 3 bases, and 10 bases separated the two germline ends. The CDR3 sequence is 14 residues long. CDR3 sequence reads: CASGLLRLDTEAFF. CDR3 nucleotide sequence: TGTGCTAGTGGTTTGTTGAGACTCGACACTGAAGCTTTCTTT.

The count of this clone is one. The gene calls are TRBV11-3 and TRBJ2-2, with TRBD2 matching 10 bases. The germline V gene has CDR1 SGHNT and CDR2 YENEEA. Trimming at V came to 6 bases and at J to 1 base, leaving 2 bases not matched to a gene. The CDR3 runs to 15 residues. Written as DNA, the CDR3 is TGTGCCAGCAGGCGGACTAGCGGGAACACCGGGGAGCTGTTTTTT. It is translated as CASRRTSGNTGELFF.

The CDR3 reads CATSRDYLTAAGVGLGQYF. CDR3 nucleotide sequence: TGTGCCACCAGCAGAGATTATTTGACGGCAGCGGGAGTGGGGCTGGGGCAGTACTTC. The chain is built from TRBV15 and TRBJ2-7, with 8 bases that match TRBD2. The CDR3 loop spans 19 amino acids. The germline V gene encodes CDR1 LNHNV and CDR2 YYDKDF (reference sequence). Trimming removed 0 bases from V and 9 bases from J; junction bases left unmatched: 22. The whole variable domain, filled in from reference TRBV15 and TRBJ2-7, reads DAMVIQNPRYQVTQFGKPVTLSCSQTLNHNVMYWYQQKSSQAPKLLFHYYDKDFNNEADTPDNFQSRRPNTSFCFLDIRSPGLGDTAMYLCATSRDYLTAAGVGLGQYFGPGTRLTVT.

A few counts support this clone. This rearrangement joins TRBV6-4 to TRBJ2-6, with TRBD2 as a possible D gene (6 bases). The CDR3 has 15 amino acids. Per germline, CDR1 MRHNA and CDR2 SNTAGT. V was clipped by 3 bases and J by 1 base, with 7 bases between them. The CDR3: CASSDGGSGANVLTF. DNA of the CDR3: TGTGCCAGCAGTGATGGGGGGTCTGGGGCCAACGTCCTGACTTTC.